This T cell receptor beta chain was sequenced in a study of CD8 T cells in Susac syndrome (dated by TCRdb to between 2018 and 2021). In the study overall: Whether CD8+ T cell activation and differentiation in Susac syndrome was antigen driven was tested using repertoire sequencing. Paper-wide results and their limitations: The number of individuals in the TCR sequencing and HLA analysis was acknowledged as relatively small.

V gives up 0 bases and J gives up 6 bases, and the segment between their germline ends measures 14 bases. CDR1 and CDR2, per the germline V gene (reference sequence), are LGHDT and YNNKEL. Including cysteine and phenylalanine, the CDR3 has 15 amino acids. Only the CDR3 DNA stays, 45 bases, in frame from base 1. Peripheral blood CD8+ and CD4+ T cells from healthy donors, Susac syndrome patients and multiple sclerosis patients were profiled using high-throughput TCR beta sequencing. The multiple sclerosis controls were treatment-naive patients whose relapsing-remitting disease, either stable or active, fulfilled the revised McDonald criteria. Bulk CD8+ and CD4+ T cells were purified magnetically by negative isolation, whereas CD8+ TEMRA cells were enriched by FACS. Blood was collected in EDTA tubes and processed within 24 hours, with PBMCs isolated through density gradient centrifugation. PBMCs intended for TCR sequencing were frozen in liquid nitrogen and were later thawed in a 37 degrees C water bath. A purity of at least 90% was achieved for sorted or isolated CD4+, CD8+ and CD8+ TEMRA cells.

Notes on this clonotype: What antigen it recognizes has not been identified. No base quality values were provided; no much bigger clone lies one nucleotide off.

RNA was extracted with the RNeasy kit and roughly 0.45 to 1 ug was reverse transcribed using random hexamers. The immunoSEQ multiplex PCR assay, covering 54 Vbeta and 13 Jbeta segments, was used to amplify TCR beta CDR3 regions. Bias from PCR amplification was corrected by using a synthetic template baseline for primer optimization and for computational correction. The authors' analysis ran thus. Reads were annotated to V, D and J genes per IMGT and analyzed with immunoSEQ Analyzer, keeping only productive sequences. Clonality was computed as one minus Shannon entropy normalized by log2 of the number of productive unique sequences. For each patient and control, public and private clones were evaluated within the 100 most prevalent clones. Clones were defined as Susac-specific if absent from the healthy and MS cohorts, from under 1,200 published viral clones and from other ImmuneACCESS disease sequences. TCRdb handled the public reads itself, with Q25 trimming in fastp and clone calling in MiXCR, and kept productive beta chains. All rows with the same CDR3 protein become a single entry with the most common DNA and genes. The V and J calls and clone size are TCRdb's, not the authors'. The sample includes 300,000 to 350,000 distinct CDR3 sequences, with about 90% observed a single time. 0.065% of the sample is taken by the ten largest.

This sequence was found in a human donor with multiple sclerosis. Source material: CD4+ T cells from PBMCs. This chain joins TRBV3-1 to TRBJ1-1, with the D gene call left open. The nucleotide sequence is TGTGCCAGCAGCCAAGATCAAAGGGTTTTCGCTGAAGCTTTCTTT. Its translation reads: CASSQDQRVFAEAFF. Reference TRBV3-1 and TRBJ1-1 genes cover what lies past the CDR3, so the full variable domain is DTAVSQTPKYLVTQMGNDKSIKCEQNLGHDTMYWYKQDSKKFLKIMFSYNNKELIINETVPNRFSPKSPDKAHLNLHINSLELGDSAVYFCASSQDQRVFAEAFFGQGTRLTVV.